The following is a TCR beta chain sequence with its context. Its antigen is currently unknown. Each CDR3 protein gets one entry after TCRdb re-called the reads with MiXCR. Altogether around 450,000 distinct CDR3 sequences are present, approximately 31% being singletons, with the ten largest covering roughly 13%. This entry belongs to a study of T cell repertoires in cytomegalovirus infection. Study-level background: A matching HLA type, together with CMV infection, was signaled by public TCR beta signatures.

Study results and caveats: People with CMV and the relevant HLA were identified by cumulative public TCR beta family frequency. Ex vivo, HLA-C-restricted CMV-specific TCR beta clonotypes prevailed over the rest of the response.

V lost 7 bases, J lost 6 bases, and 8 bases stayed unmatched. The CDR3 has 14 residues. Germline CDR1 and CDR2: LNHNV and YYDKDF (reference sequence). The chain carries TRBV15 and TRBJ2-3; 9 bases agree with TRBD2. Sequenced input: PBMCs. The source is a human donor in good health (CMV status not recorded). Some clones in this sample may be carry-over from other donors' samples. CDR3 residues: CATTSRGGPDTQYF. CDR3 sequence (DNA): TGTGCCACCACTTCGCGGGGGGGACCCGATACGCAGTATTTT. Full variable domain (outside the CDR3, taken from reference TRBV15 and TRBJ2-3): DAMVIQNPRYQVTQFGKPVTLSCSQTLNHNVMYWYQQKSSQAPKLLFHYYDKDFNNEADTPDNFQSRRPNTSFCFLDIRSPGLGDTAMYLCATTSRGGPDTQYFGPGTRLTVL.